Listed here are 18 T cell receptor beta chains from one sample, sequenced in a study of vaccination effects on CD4 cells after COVID-19. Sequencing in the ViraFEST assay came after antigen-specific CD4+ T cells had been expanded with viral peptide pools, which were used to stimulate PBMC. It was after approximately 10 days of culture that CD4+ T cells were isolated. Vaccinated participants had no history of SARS-CoV-2 infection and tested negative for nucleocapsid antibodies. Clones were read by immunoSEQ multiplex PCR, and TCRdb kept only the in-frame ones, dropping some. The table shows 71,000 or so clones, with around 76% occurring only once. For these receptors, no antigen is known. Sequenced material: CD4+ T cells from PBMCs cultured with HCoV-OC43 spike peptides, taken before COVID-19 vaccination. The subset: HCoV-OC43 spike overlapping peptide pool stimulation. The receptors come from a human donor who received a COVID-19 vaccine.

This clone was recorded a few times. V is TRBV12-5 and J is TRBJ2-2; D unclear. V dropped 5 bases and J dropped 5 bases, with 15 bases sitting between them. CDR3 length: 15 amino acids. Germline CDR1 LGHNT, CDR2 FRNRAP. CDR3 region: CASGGGRVLTGELFF. The CDR3 nucleotides are TGTGCTAGTGGTGGCGGACGGGTTCTAACCGGGGAGCTGTTTTTT.

In its sample, this clone was seen a few times. This chain joins TRBV6-2 or TRBV6-3 and TRBJ1-2; TRBD1 matches at 7 bases. Germline trimming cut 0 bases from V and 4 bases from J; bases unmatched to any gene: 2. The CDR3 contains 14 residues. From germline, CDR1 is MNHEY and CDR2 SVGEGT. In nucleotides, the CDR3 is TGTGCCAGCAGTTACTCACAGGGGACCTATGGCTACACCTTC. This sequence encodes CASSYSQGTYGYTF.

The rearrangement links TRBV6-5 to TRBJ1-3; unclear D gene. Per germline, CDR1 MNHEY and CDR2 SVGAGI. V dropped 0 bases and J dropped 0 bases, with 6 bases sitting between them. The CDR3 is 15 amino acids. CDR3 amino acids: CASSYSEGSGNTIYF. In DNA, the CDR3 is TGTGCCAGCAGTTACTCAGAGGGCTCTGGAAACACCATATATTTT.

As concerns this clone: Within the sample, other DNA sequences also encode this same CDR3. This chain joins TRBV7-9 and TRBJ1-4; D remains unclear. CDR3 length: 14 residues. The germline V and J ends were trimmed by 1 base and 5 bases, with 8 bases remaining between them. In germline, CDR1 is SEHNR, CDR2 FQNEAQ (reference sequence). For the CDR3, the DNA is TGTGCCAGCAGCTTAGGGCAAGGAAATGAAAAACTGTTTTTT. Its translation: CASSLGQGNEKLFF.

The V call is TRBV19, the J call TRBJ2-2, with a weak D call TRBD1 (5 bases). CDR3 length equals 15 residues. V lost 7 bases, J lost 4 bases, and 16 bases lay in between. Germline V gene lookup returns CDR1 LNHDA and CDR2 SQIVND (reference sequence). For the CDR3, the DNA is TGTGCCAGTATGGGCAGGGCCGCGAGCACCGGGGAGCTGTTTTTT. It encodes CASMGRAASTGELFF.

The gene calls are TRBV7-9 and TRBJ1-1; no definite D call. The CDR3 loop spans 12 amino acids. CDR1 and CDR2 from the germline V gene are SEHNR and FQNEAQ (reference sequence). V lost 1 base, J lost 5 bases, and 5 bases lay in between. The CDR3 region is CASSLEQTEAFF. CDR3 coding DNA: TGTGCCAGCAGCTTAGAGCAGACTGAAGCTTTCTTT.

The table lists this clone with a count of one. V is TRBV12-3 or TRBV12-4 and J is TRBJ2-1; 7 positions match TRBD2. V was pared by 6 bases and J by 9 bases, with 8 bases of the junction left unmatched. The CDR3 is 13 residues long. CDR3 bases: TGTGCCAGCAGGGCCGGGACTAATGCTGAGCAGTTCTTC. This gives the protein CASRAGTNAEQFF.

The chain recombines TRBV6-6 with TRBJ2-3; a possible D gene is TRBD2 (5 bases). V lost 6 bases to trimming and J lost 0 bases, with 10 bases between them. Germline lookup yields CDR1 MNHNY and CDR2 SVGAGI (reference sequence). This CDR3 region has 14 residues. CDR3 loop: CASRTGGSTDTQYF. Written as DNA, the CDR3 is TGTGCCAGCAGGACTGGCGGGAGCACAGATACGCAGTATTTT.

This chain uses TRBV6-6 with TRBJ1-3; D unresolved. This CDR3 has 14 amino acids. Germline lookup yields CDR1 MNHNY and CDR2 SVGAGI (reference sequence). The V and J ends lost 3 bases and 1 base respectively, with 7 bases between them. The DNA of the CDR3 is TGTGCCAGCAGTTATTTGGGATCTGGAAACACCATATATTTT. Translating it yields CASSYLGSGNTIYF.

This rearrangement joins TRBV11-2 to TRBJ2-1, with D possibly being TRBD1 or TRBD2 (5 bases each). V was trimmed by 2 bases and J by 0 bases, leaving 11 bases between them. Germline-derived CDR1 and CDR2 are SGHAT and FQNNGV. The CDR3 is 16 amino acids. CDR3 sequence (DNA): TGTGCCAGCAGCTTATTGGGGACCGCCTCCTACAATGAGCAGTTCTTC. This translates into CASSLLGTASYNEQFF. The variable domain in full, with the rest retrieved from reference TRBV11-2 and TRBJ2-1, is EAGVAQSPRYKIIEKRQSVAFWCNPISGHATLYWYQQILGQGPKLLIQFQNNGVVDDSQLPKDRFSAERLKGVDSTLKIQPAKLEDSAVYLCASSLLGTASYNEQFFGPGTRLTVL.

This clone has just a few counts. The chain joins TRBV7-3 to TRBJ1-1; D gene uncertain. Germline V gene sequence: CDR1 SGHTA, CDR2 FQGTGA. V was cut by 0 bases and J by 2 bases, with 4 bases left in between. This CDR3 region has 13 residues. The CDR3 DNA sequence: TGTGCCAGCAGCTTAACCCTTAACACTGAAGCTTTCTTT. Translating it yields CASSLTLNTEAFF.

The J gene is TRBJ2-3, the V gene TRBV4-1, with D possibly being TRBD2 (5 bases). V was clipped by 4 bases and J by 3 bases, with 14 bases between them. The CDR3 runs 15 residues. From germline, CDR1 is MGHRA and CDR2 YSYEKL. In nucleotides, the CDR3 is TGCGCCAGCAGCCCTATATCGGGGTTTACAGATACGCAGTATTTT. Translation: CASSPISGFTDTQYF.

The CDR3 nucleotides are TGTGCCAGTACCGCAGCCAGGGAACGGGCCTCTGGAAACACCATATATTTT. It codes for CASTAARERASGNTIYF. The chain uses TRBV19 and TRBJ1-3; a possible D gene is TRBD1 (5 bases). V lost 7 bases and J lost 0, with 19 bases in between. This CDR3 region has 17 residues. Germline V gene lookup returns CDR1 LNHDA and CDR2 SQIVND (reference sequence).

This clone was observed once. The V gene is TRBV5-1, the J gene TRBJ2-3, with a tentative D call TRBD2 (6 bases). CDR3 length equals 16 residues. Deletions cut 4 bases from V and 4 bases from J, with 19 bases between. The germline CDR1 and CDR2 sequences are SGHRS and YFSETQ. The CDR3 DNA is TGCGCCAGCAGCCCTGGCGGGGCGTCGGTCGCAGATACGCAGTATTTT. Translated: CASSPGGASVADTQYF.

In this sample, this clone turned up once. V gene TRBV30 combines with J gene TRBJ1-2; TRBD1 might be the D (5 bases). The V end was cut by 1 base, the J end by 8 bases, with 11 bases between. The CDR3 is made up of 12 amino acids. The germline gives CDR1 GTSNPN, CDR2 SVGIG (reference sequence). In DNA form, the CDR3 reads TGTGCCTGGAGTGGACTCCCAGGGGGCTACACCTTC. Translating gives CAWSGLPGGYTF.

J is TRBJ1-1 and V is TRBV5-1; D gene ambiguous. This CDR3 region has 13 residues. V was pared by 5 bases and J by 0 bases, with 8 bases between. Germline values: CDR1 SGHRS, CDR2 YFSETQ. In DNA form, the CDR3 reads TGCGCCAGCAGGTCCGACCTGAACACTGAAGCTTTCTTT. Translation: CASRSDLNTEAFF.

The CDR3 sequence is CAISPDGGASYEQYV. The CDR3 coding sequence is TGTGCCATCAGTCCCGACGGGGGTGCGTCCTACGAGCAGTACGTC. J is TRBJ2-7 and V is TRBV10-3, with D perhaps TRBD2 (6 bases). The CDR3 runs to 15 residues. Trimming took off 5 bases at V and 1 base at J, with 15 bases between the two ends. Germline CDR1 is ENHRY and CDR2 is SYGVKD.

V usage is TRBV6-4 and J usage is TRBJ2-7, with unresolved D. The germline gives CDR1 MRHNA, CDR2 SNTAGT. V was shortened by 8 bases and J by 0 bases, with 11 bases between the two germline ends. CDR3 length equals 13 residues. The CDR3 sequence is CASPNGCSYEQYV. The CDR3 region has the DNA TGTGCCAGCCCTAACGGATGCTCCTACGAGCAGTACGTC.